This T cell receptor (beta chain) was sequenced for a study of cytomegalovirus exposure and HLA in healthy donors. Findings of the study overall: The authors later found TCR association rates varying by HLA locus, with DRB1 most and HLA-C fewest. Earlier analysis looked at TCR beta V segments, and most were productive about 87% or about 30% of the time. Later analysis identified a missense DCLRE1C variant that was linked to TCR beta V- and J-gene trimming.

Comment on this clone: No antigen is known for it.

Use of 60 Vbeta and 13 Jbeta primers characterized the PCR. TCRdb keeps only in-frame clones here, not all; method: immunoSEQ multiplex PCR. This table has over 200,000 clones, over 70% appearing once. Germline CDR1 and CDR2: SGHRS and YFSETQ. This CDR3 spans 15 amino acids. Deletions cut 0 bases from V and 6 bases from J, with 13 bases between. Material: PBMCs. This receptor was taken from a woman aged 60-75 years in good health and CMV-seropositive. This rearrangement joins TRBV5-1 to TRBJ2-4; perhaps TRBD2 as D (6 bases). CDR3 in amino acids: CASSLAGGAGNIQYF. CDR3 bases: TGCGCCAGCAGCTTGGCCGGCGGGGCGGGAAACATTCAGTACTTC.